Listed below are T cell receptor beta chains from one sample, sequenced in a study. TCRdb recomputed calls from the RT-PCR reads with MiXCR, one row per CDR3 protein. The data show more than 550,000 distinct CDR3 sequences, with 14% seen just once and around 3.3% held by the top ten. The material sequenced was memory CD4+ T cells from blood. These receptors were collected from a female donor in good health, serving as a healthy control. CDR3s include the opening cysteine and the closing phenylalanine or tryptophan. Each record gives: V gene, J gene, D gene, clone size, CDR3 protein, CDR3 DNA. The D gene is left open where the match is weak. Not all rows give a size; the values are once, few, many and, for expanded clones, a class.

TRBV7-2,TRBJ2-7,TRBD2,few,CASSLVSSGGASEQYF,TGTGCCAGCAGCTTAGTCTCTAGCGGGGGCGCCTCCGAGCAGTACTTC
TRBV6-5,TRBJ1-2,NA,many,CASSYRSGVGYTF,TGTGCCAGCAGTTACCGGTCTGGGGTTGGCTACACCTTC
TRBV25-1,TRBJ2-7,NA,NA,CASISGVGEQYF,TGTGCCAGCATATCAGGGGTGGGCGAGCAGTACTTC
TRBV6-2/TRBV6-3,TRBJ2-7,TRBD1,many,CASEPGQGGYEQYF,TGTGCCAGCGAGCCGGGACAGGGAGGCTACGAGCAGTACTTC
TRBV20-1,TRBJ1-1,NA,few,CSARGAEQGPVAFF,TGCAGTGCTAGAGGGGCCGAACAGGGACCTGTCGCTTTCTTT
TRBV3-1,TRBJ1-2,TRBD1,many,CASSRSQGAIGYTF,TGTGCCAGCAGCCGCAGCCAGGGGGCGATTGGCTACACCTTC
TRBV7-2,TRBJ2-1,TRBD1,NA,CASSSWTGVSQFF,TGTGCCAGCAGCTCCTGGACAGGGGTTTCCCAGTTCTTC
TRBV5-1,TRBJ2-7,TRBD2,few,CASSQKSLAGLEPYEQYF,TGCGCCAGCAGCCAGAAGTCACTAGCGGGTCTAGAACCCTACGAGCAGTACTTC
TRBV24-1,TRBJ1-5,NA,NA,CATSAPGNQPQHF,TGTGCCACCAGTGCGCCAGGGAATCAGCCCCAGCATTTT
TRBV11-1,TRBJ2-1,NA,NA,CASSLGARNEQFF,TGTGCCAGCAGCTTAGGGGCCCGGAATGAGCAGTTCTTC
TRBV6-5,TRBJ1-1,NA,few,CASTTPRRSLAEAFF,TGTGCCAGCACCACGCCCCGGAGGAGTCTGGCTGAAGCTTTCTTT
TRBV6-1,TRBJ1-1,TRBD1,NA,CASSERQGAAEAFF,TGTGCCAGCAGTGAAAGACAGGGGGCGGCTGAAGCTTTCTTT
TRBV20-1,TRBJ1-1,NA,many,CSATGTRRNTEAFF,TGCAGTGCTACCGGGACACGGAGGAACACTGAAGCTTTCTTT
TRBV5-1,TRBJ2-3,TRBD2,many,CASSVAGGTSGTDTQYF,TGCGCCAGCAGCGTGGCGGGCGGGACTAGCGGGACAGATACGCAGTATTTT